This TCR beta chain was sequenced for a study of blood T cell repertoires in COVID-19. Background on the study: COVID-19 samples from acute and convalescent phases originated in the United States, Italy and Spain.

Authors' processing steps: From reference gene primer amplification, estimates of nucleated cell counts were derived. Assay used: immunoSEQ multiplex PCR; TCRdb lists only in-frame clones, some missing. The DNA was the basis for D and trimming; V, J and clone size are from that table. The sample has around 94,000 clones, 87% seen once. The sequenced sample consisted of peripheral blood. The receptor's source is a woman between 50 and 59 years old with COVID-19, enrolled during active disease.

In DNA, the CDR3 is TGTGCCAGCAGCTGGCCTGGCGGGAACACTGAAGCTTTCTTT. It specifies CASSWPGGNTEAFF. The V call is TRBV5-4, the J call TRBJ1-1, with no clear D. Germline V gives CDR1 SGHNT, CDR2 YYREEE (reference sequence). The germline V and J ends were trimmed by 3 bases and 1 base, with 10 bases remaining between them. This CDR3 is built from 14 residues. The variable domain in full, completed from reference TRBV5-4 and TRBJ1-1, reads ETGVTQSPTHLIKTRGQQVTLRCSSQSGHNTVSWYQQALGQGPQFIFQYYREEENGRGNFPPRFSGLQFPNYSSELNVNALELDDSALYLCASSWPGGNTEAFFGQGTRLTVV.